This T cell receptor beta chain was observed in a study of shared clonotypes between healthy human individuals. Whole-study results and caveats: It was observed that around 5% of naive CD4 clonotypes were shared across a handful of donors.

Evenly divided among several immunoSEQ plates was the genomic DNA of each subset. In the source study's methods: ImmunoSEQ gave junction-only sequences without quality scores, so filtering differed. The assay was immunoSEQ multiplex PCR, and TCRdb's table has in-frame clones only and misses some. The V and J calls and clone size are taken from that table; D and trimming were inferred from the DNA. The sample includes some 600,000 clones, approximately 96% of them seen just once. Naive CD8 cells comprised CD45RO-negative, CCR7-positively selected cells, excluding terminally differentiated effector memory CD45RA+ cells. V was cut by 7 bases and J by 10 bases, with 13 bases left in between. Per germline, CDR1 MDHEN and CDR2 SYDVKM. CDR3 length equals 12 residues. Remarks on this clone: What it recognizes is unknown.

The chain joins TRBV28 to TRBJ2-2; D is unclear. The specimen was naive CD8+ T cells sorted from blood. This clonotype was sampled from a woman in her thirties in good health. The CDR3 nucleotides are TGTGCCAGCATATCTGTAAGAAAGGAGCTGTTTTTT. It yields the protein CASISVRKELFF.